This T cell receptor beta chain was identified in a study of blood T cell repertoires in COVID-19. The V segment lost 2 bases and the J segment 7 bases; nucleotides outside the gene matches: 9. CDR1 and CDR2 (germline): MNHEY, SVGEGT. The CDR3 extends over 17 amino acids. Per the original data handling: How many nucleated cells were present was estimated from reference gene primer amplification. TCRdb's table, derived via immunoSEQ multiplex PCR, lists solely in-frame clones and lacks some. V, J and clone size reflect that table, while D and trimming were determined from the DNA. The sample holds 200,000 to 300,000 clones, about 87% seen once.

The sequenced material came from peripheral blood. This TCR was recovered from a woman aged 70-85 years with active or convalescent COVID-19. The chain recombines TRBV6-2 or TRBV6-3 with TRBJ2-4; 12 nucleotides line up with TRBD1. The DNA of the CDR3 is TGTGCCAGCAGTTACCACGGCGTGGGGACAGGGGGCAACATTCAGTACTTC. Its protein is CASSYHGVGTGGNIQYF.